These 20 T cell receptor beta chains share one sample of origin, sequenced in a study of T cells in narcolepsy. Clones were read by immunoSEQ multiplex PCR, and TCRdb kept only the in-frame ones, dropping some. The sample includes fewer than 30,000 clones, around 83% seen only once; the top ten take around 1.2%. Sequenced input: CD45RA- memory CD4+ T cells from PBMCs. The receptors shown here come from a human donor with narcolepsy.

The CDR3 is CASSPYRGETQYF. The CDR3 DNA reads TGTGCCAGCTCACCGTACAGGGGAGAGACCCAGTACTTC. The chain combines TRBV18 with TRBJ2-5; 7 bases are shared with TRBD1. The ends lost 3 bases at V and 4 bases at J; junction bases unmatched: 2. CDR1 and CDR2 from the germline V gene are KGHSH and LQKENI. CDR3 length equals 13 residues.

The rearrangement links TRBV15 to TRBJ2-3; TRBD2 matches at 7 bases. After removal of 0 bases from V and 6 bases from J, the junction contained 12 bases not matched to a gene. Germline CDR1 and CDR2: LNHNV and YYDKDF (reference sequence). The CDR3 has 17 amino acids. CDR3 protein: CATSRDGTGTIRDTQYF. Written as DNA, the CDR3 is TGTGCCACCAGCAGAGATGGGACCGGGACTATCCGCGATACGCAGTATTTT.

The chain uses TRBV9 and TRBJ2-7; D may be TRBD1 (5 bases). The ends were cut back, 0 bases at V and 3 bases at J, with 10 bases in the middle. Germline lookup yields CDR1 SGDLS and CDR2 YYNGEE. This CDR3 is 14 amino acids long. DNA of the CDR3: TGTGCCAGCAGCGTAGGGCAGGGAAACTACGAGCAGTACTTC. Encoded protein: CASSVGQGNYEQYF.

The V and J genes are TRBV5-1 and TRBJ2-3; D is perhaps TRBD2 (6 bases). Trimming took off 0 bases at V and 2 bases at J, with 13 bases between the two ends. Germline values: CDR1 SGHRS, CDR2 YFSETQ. The CDR3 has 16 residues. CDR3 protein: CASSLAVRGDTDTQYF. CDR3 DNA: TGCGCCAGCAGCTTGGCCGTGCGGGGAGACACAGATACGCAGTATTTT.

V gene TRBV10-3 combines with J gene TRBJ2-3; 14 nucleotides match TRBD2. This CDR3 spans 17 amino acids. Germline values: CDR1 ENHRY, CDR2 SYGVKD. The ends lost 6 bases at V and 0 bases at J; junction bases unmatched: 5. In nucleotides, the CDR3 is TGTGCCATCAGGACTAGCGGGAGGGCCGGTAGCACAGATACGCAGTATTTT. It is translated as CAIRTSGRAGSTDTQYF.

This chain connects TRBV2 to TRBJ1-2; D call uncertain. The germline V gene encodes CDR1 SNHLY and CDR2 FYNNEI. The length of the CDR3 is 13 residues. V lost 6 bases and J 8 bases, leaving 16 bases between the germline ends. The CDR3 loop reads CASRGGQEGGYTF. CDR3 coding DNA: TGTGCCAGCAGGGGAGGGCAGGAAGGAGGCTACACCTTC.

This clone showed up just a few times. As DNA, the CDR3 is TGTGCCAGCAGCCTAGCGATCTACGAGCAGTACTTC. Its protein product is CASSLAIYEQYF. V and J are TRBV21-1 and TRBJ2-7; TRBD2 reflects the table's D call only, with no check against the DNA. TRBV21-1 counts as a pseudogene. The CDR3 is 12 amino acids.

The chain recombines TRBV30 with TRBJ1-2; 7 nucleotides match TRBD1. In germline, CDR1 is GTSNPN, CDR2 SVGIG (reference sequence). V trimming: 4 bases; J trimming: 8 bases; junction bases outside the gene matches: 4. This CDR3 comprises 11 residues. The CDR3: CAWTRGVGYTF. CDR3 DNA: TGTGCCTGGACCAGGGGGGTCGGCTACACCTTC.

The chain employs TRBV29-1 and TRBJ1-3; D ambiguous. V lost 5 bases to trimming and J lost 4 bases, with 12 bases between them. The CDR3 consists of 13 residues. Germline loops: CDR1 SQVTM, CDR2 ANQGSEA. CDR3 region: CSVLGTGGNTIYF. CDR3 DNA sequence: TGCAGCGTTCTCGGAACGGGAGGAAACACCATATATTTT.

The J gene is TRBJ2-1, the V gene TRBV9, with 7 nucleotides matching TRBD2. Germline CDR1 is SGDLS and CDR2 is YYNGEE. V dropped 0 bases and J dropped 0; count of bases not matched to a gene: 3. The CDR3 extends over 16 amino acids. CDR3 DNA: TGTGCCAGCAGCGTAGCCGCGGGAGTCTCCTACAATGAGCAGTTCTTC. It translates to CASSVAAGVSYNEQFF.

The V and J genes are TRBV2 and TRBJ2-5; 12 positions agree with TRBD1. This CDR3 contains 15 residues. Germline V lookup: CDR1 SNHLY, CDR2 FYNNEI. V lost 8 bases and J lost 5; bases outside the gene matches: 9. CDR3 nucleotide sequence: TGTGCCAGCCTCCGGGACAGGGGGCTGGGGGAGACCCAGTACTTC. As protein: CASLRDRGLGETQYF.

About this clone: Other nucleotide sequences from this sample produce the same CDR3. The V and J genes are TRBV27 and TRBJ2-1, with 7 bases identical to TRBD2. Germline trimming cut 2 bases from V and 8 bases from J; bases unmatched to any gene: 9. This CDR3 is built from 15 residues. The germline V gene has CDR1 MNHEY and CDR2 SMNVEV (reference sequence). CDR3: CASSLAGGRGDEQFF. In nucleotides, the CDR3 is TGTGCCAGCAGTTTAGCTGGCGGGAGAGGGGATGAGCAGTTCTTC.

The chain combines TRBV7-8 with TRBJ1-2, with D unresolved. The CDR3 covers 13 residues. Trimming cost V 5 bases and J 8 bases, with 15 bases left between them. CDR1 and CDR2 from the germline V gene are SGHVS and FQNEAQ. CDR3 in DNA: TGTGCCAGCAGCCCTAGGAGGACGGAGGGCTACACCTTC. Protein sequence: CASSPRRTEGYTF.

The chain has TRBV5-4 and TRBJ2-4, with TRBD1 identical over 7 bases. V lost 3 bases, J lost 1 base, and 10 bases stayed unmatched. CDR3 length: 17 amino acids. Germline values: CDR1 SGHNT, CDR2 YYREEE (reference sequence). The CDR3 bases are TGTGCCAGCAGCTCGGGGCAGGGGGTTGGGGCCAAAAACATTCAGTACTTC. Protein sequence: CASSSGQGVGAKNIQYF.

DNA for the CDR3: TGTGCCAGCAGTGAGGGGGGTGGTGGTAGCAATCAGCCCCAGCATTTT. As protein: CASSEGGGGSNQPQHF. This chain joins TRBV6-1 and TRBJ1-5, with a possible D match to TRBD1 (5 bases). Trimming left V 3 bases short and J 0 bases short, with 12 bases between. Germline lookup yields CDR1 MNHNS and CDR2 SASEGT. The CDR3 has 16 amino acids.

The gene calls are TRBV20-1 and TRBJ1-5; D is undetermined. The CDR3 spans 10 residues. The V gene lost 5 bases and the J gene lost 11 bases, with 10 bases spanning the gap. Germline CDR1 reads DFQATT; CDR2 reads SNEGSKA (reference sequence). The CDR3 region has the DNA TGCAGTGCTGGAAGAGAGGCCCAGCATTTT. This encodes CSAGREAQHF.

The V call is TRBV6-1, the J call TRBJ2-7; D is unclear. The CDR3 contains 15 residues. Trimming stripped 8 bases from V and 3 bases from J, with 20 bases between. Germline V gene data show CDR1 as MNHNS and CDR2 as SASEGT. The DNA of the CDR3 is TGTGCCAGCCTAAACCCAGCGATGAGCTACTACGAGCAGTACTTC. It is translated as CASLNPAMSYYEQYF.

The chain is built from TRBV28 and TRBJ1-2; possible D gene TRBD1, 5 bases. V lost 4 bases and J lost 5, with 17 bases in between. CDR3 size: 15 residues. Germline assignment: CDR1 MDHEN and CDR2 SYDVKM. This CDR3 is CASSSQMTDDYGYTF. CDR3 nucleotide sequence: TGTGCCAGCAGTTCCCAAATGACAGATGATTATGGCTACACCTTC.

The genes are TRBV28 and TRBJ1-2; a weak D match, TRBD1 (5 bases). Trimming pared 5 bases from V and 7 bases from J, leaving 26 bases between. Germline V gives CDR1 MDHEN, CDR2 SYDVKM. This CDR3 comprises 17 residues. The CDR3 is CASSTTMGGSLGSGYTF. The CDR3 coding sequence is TGTGCCAGCAGTACCACCATGGGGGGGTCCCTTGGGAGTGGCTACACCTTC.

This clone was seen more than once but under ten times. The chain joins TRBV7-9 to TRBJ1-3, with TRBD1 matching 7 bases. CDR1 SEHNR and CDR2 FQNEAQ come from the germline V gene (reference sequence). The CDR3 contains 18 residues. With V trimmed by 5 bases and J by 1 base, 14 bases remained unmatched. The CDR3 sequence is CASSQGFNRGRSGNTIYF. The DNA of the CDR3 is TGTGCCAGCAGCCAGGGATTCAACAGGGGAAGGTCTGGAAACACCATATATTTT.